This T cell receptor beta chain was sequenced during a study of early T cells in non-severe SARS-CoV-2 infection. In the study overall: Chains were unpaired, as sequencing was done on bulk RNA from unsorted whole blood. Study-level findings and limits: VDJdb matching skewed toward anti-spike CD8 responses, missing private and CD4 specificities.

This clonotype was seen repeatedly, ten times or more. Its antigen is still unknown. Germline CDR1 and CDR2: DFQATT and SNEGSKA (reference sequence). V was clipped by 3 bases and J by 3 bases, with 8 bases between them. The CDR3 contains 12 residues. A single record per CDR3 protein comes from TCRdb applying MiXCR to the 5' RACE reads. The data show 50,000 to 70,000 distinct CDR3 sequences, around 14% seen once. The gene calls are TRBV20-1 and TRBJ2-5; a possible D gene is TRBD2 (6 bases). The material sequenced was whole blood, taken at baseline. The TCR sequence derives from an adult who was a healthcare worker with PCR-confirmed SARS-CoV-2 infection or an uninfected control (not recorded which). The CDR3 DNA reads TGCAGTGCTAGGCGCGGGGAAGAGACCCAGTACTTC. Encoded protein: CSARRGEETQYF.